What follows are 22 T cell receptor beta chains derived from one specimen sequenced in a study of T cell changes during pregnancy in multiple sclerosis. Produced via immunoSEQ multiplex PCR; TCRdb's table is partial and in-frame only. The table lists approximately 70,000 clones, roughly 94% of them singletons, with roughly 1.3% in the top ten. Sample: peripheral blood, taken in the second trimester of pregnancy. The receptors originated from a female donor in good health, enrolled as a control in a pregnancy study.

The V gene is TRBV10-1, the J gene TRBJ1-5; tentatively, D is TRBD1 (5 bases). V lost 6 bases to trimming and J lost 2 bases, with 14 bases between them. In germline, CDR1 is WNHNN, CDR2 SYGVQD (reference sequence). The CDR3 runs to 15 residues. CDR3 region: CASREGLRRNQPQHF. The CDR3, as DNA: TGCGCCAGCAGAGAGGGACTAAGACGCAATCAGCCCCAGCATTTT.

The gene calls are TRBV19 and TRBJ1-1; D possibly corresponds to TRBD1 (6 bases). V was shortened by 0 bases and J by 8 bases, with 10 bases between the two germline ends. CDR3 length equals 13 residues. CDR1 and CDR2 (germline): LNHDA, SQIVND (reference sequence). Here the CDR3 DNA reads TGTGCCAGTAGTATAGACAGGGGCGGCGAAGCTTTCTTT. It codes for CASSIDRGGEAFF. Complete variable domain (other parts from reference TRBV19 and TRBJ1-1): DGGITQSPKYLFRKEGQNVTLSCEQNLNHDAMYWYRQDPGQGLRLIYYSQIVNDFQKGDIAEGYSVSREKKESFPLTVTSAQKNPTAFYLCASSIDRGGEAFFGQGTRLTVV.

The chain recombines TRBV28 with TRBJ1-1; 11 positions match TRBD1. The CDR3 is 16 amino acids. The J segment lost 2 bases and the V segment lost 7 bases, leaving 9 bases of the junction unmatched. Looked up from germline, CDR1 is MDHEN and CDR2 is SYDVKM. CDR3 loop: CASKYWTGGENTEAFF. The CDR3 region has the DNA TGTGCCAGCAAGTACTGGACAGGGGGCGAAAACACTGAAGCTTTCTTT.

The chain has TRBV19 and TRBJ2-7; tentative D call: TRBD1 (6 bases). The germline CDR1 and CDR2 sequences are LNHDA and SQIVND (reference sequence). V lost 6 bases, J lost 3 bases, and 12 bases lay in between. This CDR3 spans 13 amino acids. In nucleotides, the CDR3 is TGTGCCAGTAGCTGGGACACTCGCTACGAGCAGTACTTC. This gives the protein CASSWDTRYEQYF.

The rearrangement links TRBV11-2 to TRBJ2-3; 14 bases match TRBD2. The junction had 12 bases not matched to a gene; V was cut back by 5 bases and J by 8 bases. This CDR3 is 17 amino acids long. Per the germline V gene, CDR1 is SGHAT and CDR2 is FQNNGV. The CDR3: CASSPRTSGGTIGTQYF. The CDR3 bases are TGTGCCAGCAGCCCCCGGACTAGCGGGGGGACCATAGGTACGCAGTATTTT.

V gene TRBV30 combines with J gene TRBJ1-3; D not resolved. Germline CDR1 GTSNPN, CDR2 SVGIG (reference sequence). V was cut by 0 bases and J by 0 bases, with 6 bases left in between. CDR3 length: 14 residues. The chain's CDR3 is CAWSVTSSGNTIYF. CDR3 sequence (DNA): TGTGCCTGGAGTGTAACTAGCTCTGGAAACACCATATATTTT.

The V call is TRBV28, the J call TRBJ1-1; D remains ambiguous. The germline V gene encodes CDR1 MDHEN and CDR2 SYDVKM. V was cut by 2 bases and J by 3 bases, with 13 bases left in between. The CDR3 sequence is 15 residues long. The CDR3 DNA is TGTGCCAGCAGTTTAAGGTCGGCGGCGGACACTGAAGCTTTCTTT. Its translation: CASSLRSAADTEAFF.

The V and J genes are TRBV10-2 and TRBJ2-2; unclear D gene. Trimming removed 2 bases at V and 3 bases at J, with 7 bases between. The CDR3 is made up of 14 amino acids. Per germline, CDR1 WSHSY and CDR2 SAAADI. CDR3 residues: CASSENTYTGELFF. CDR3 coding DNA: TGCGCCAGCAGTGAGAACACATACACCGGGGAGCTGTTTTTT.

The chain combines TRBV15 with TRBJ2-4; D perhaps matches TRBD2 (5 bases). CDR1 and CDR2 (germline): LNHNV, YYDKDF (reference sequence). The CDR3 runs to 15 residues. The V gene lost 4 bases and the J gene lost 5 bases, with 15 bases spanning the gap. CDR3: CATSKREPPENIQYF. The CDR3 DNA sequence: TGTGCCACCAGCAAGAGGGAGCCCCCGGAAAACATTCAGTACTTC. Variable domain in full (rest from reference TRBV15 and TRBJ2-4): DAMVIQNPRYQVTQFGKPVTLSCSQTLNHNVMYWYQQKSSQAPKLLFHYYDKDFNNEADTPDNFQSRRPNTSFCFLDIRSPGLGDTAMYLCATSKREPPENIQYFGAGTRLSVL.

The V call is TRBV7-6, the J call TRBJ2-1, with 8 bases lining up with TRBD2. Trimming at V came to 6 bases and at J to 1 base, leaving 11 bases not matched to a gene. CDR3 length: 17 residues. Germline V gives CDR1 SGHVS, CDR2 FNYEAQ. The CDR3 DNA sequence: TGTGCCAGCAGTTTCCTCGGGCGGGAGGCGTCCTACAATGAGCAGTTCTTC. It yields the protein CASSFLGREASYNEQFF.

The V and J genes are TRBV4-1 and TRBJ2-7; D may be TRBD2 (5 bases). Germline CDR1 is MGHRA and CDR2 is YSYEKL. The ends were cut back, 0 bases at V and 9 bases at J, with 15 bases in the middle. This CDR3 contains 14 residues. CDR3 sequence (DNA): TGCGCCAGCAGCCAAGATACGGCTAGCTGGGGGCAGTACTTC. This encodes CASSQDTASWGQYF.

V gene TRBV11-2 combines with J gene TRBJ1-2, with TRBD1 identical over 9 bases. The CDR3 contains 15 residues. Germline CDR1 is SGHAT and CDR2 is FQNNGV. V lost 4 bases and J lost 0; bases outside the gene matches: 3. CDR3 sequence reads: CASSSRDRANYGYTF. The CDR3 region has the DNA TGTGCCAGCAGCTCCCGGGACAGGGCTAACTATGGCTACACCTTC.

The chain joins TRBV28 to TRBJ1-2, with D hard to call. The CDR3 loop spans 12 amino acids. Germline-derived CDR1 and CDR2 are MDHEN and SYDVKM. The germline V and J ends were trimmed by 6 bases and 8 bases, with 13 bases remaining between them. CDR3 amino acids: CASSGDSRGYTF. The CDR3 coding sequence is TGTGCCAGCAGCGGGGATAGTAGAGGCTACACCTTC.

V is TRBV2 and J is TRBJ1-2; 7 nucleotides align to TRBD1. V was clipped by 5 bases and J by 5 bases; unmatched bases: 11. The CDR3 is 15 amino acids. Per the germline V gene, CDR1 is SNHLY and CDR2 is FYNNEI. Written as DNA, the CDR3 is TGTGCCAGCAGTCTGGACAGGCTGGGTTCATATGGCTACACCTTC. Amino acid sequence: CASSLDRLGSYGYTF.

In its sample, this clone was seen once. The chain couples TRBV27 to TRBJ2-7; D perhaps matches TRBD2 (6 bases). V dropped 2 bases and J dropped 4 bases, with 12 bases sitting between them. This CDR3 has 14 amino acids. In germline, CDR1 is MNHEY, CDR2 SMNVEV (reference sequence). CDR3 region: CASSLGGIRYEQYF. The CDR3 nucleotides are TGTGCCAGCAGTTTAGGGGGGATTCGGTACGAGCAGTACTTC.

The CDR3 loop is CASSDSASGSNEQFF. For the CDR3, the DNA is TGTGCCAGCAGTGACTCGGCTAGCGGGAGCAATGAGCAGTTCTTC. This chain joins TRBV6-4 and TRBJ2-1; TRBD2 agrees at 10 bases. This CDR3 region has 15 residues. Trimming at V came to 0 bases and at J to 6 bases, leaving 2 bases not matched to a gene. In germline, CDR1 is MRHNA, CDR2 SNTAGT.

The chain employs TRBV30 and TRBJ2-5, with D tentatively TRBD1 (6 bases). V lost 5 bases to trimming and J lost 4 bases, with 14 bases between them. The CDR3 totals 13 residues. Germline loops: CDR1 GTSNPN, CDR2 SVGIG (reference sequence). The CDR3 sequence: CAWSPGVGETQYF. In nucleotides, the CDR3 is TGTGCCTGGTCCCCAGGGGTAGGAGAGACCCAGTACTTC.

In nucleotides, the CDR3 is TGCGCCAGCAGCCTGTCCGGGACTAGCGGGAGCCCACGGGAGACCCAGTACTTC. Translated: CASSLSGTSGSPRETQYF. This chain joins TRBV5-1 and TRBJ2-5; 14 nucleotides line up with TRBD2. CDR3 length equals 18 residues. Germline lookup yields CDR1 SGHRS and CDR2 YFSETQ. The V and J ends lost 4 bases and 5 bases, in that order; junction bases with no gene match: 13.

V usage is TRBV20-1 and J usage is TRBJ1-5; no clear D gene. Trimming cost V 3 bases and J 6 bases, with 6 bases left between them. Per the germline V gene, CDR1 is DFQATT and CDR2 is SNEGSKA (reference sequence). This CDR3 spans 11 amino acids. The CDR3 bases are TGCAGTGCTAGCCCCGGTCAGCCCCAGCATTTT. It specifies CSASPGQPQHF.

The V and J genes are TRBV19 and TRBJ1-5, with D perhaps TRBD1 (6 bases). From germline, CDR1 is LNHDA and CDR2 SQIVND (reference sequence). This CDR3 comprises 15 residues. V lost 1 base to trimming and J lost 4 bases, with 11 bases between them. This CDR3 is CASSIGNRENQPQHF. The CDR3 DNA follows: TGTGCCAGTAGTATAGGGAACAGGGAAAATCAGCCCCAGCATTTT.

This chain connects TRBV6-1 to TRBJ2-4; D possibly corresponds to TRBD1 (5 bases). From germline, CDR1 is MNHNS and CDR2 SASEGT. Trimming removed 4 bases at V and 0 bases at J, with 13 bases between. The CDR3 consists of 16 residues. This CDR3 is CASSGGLKLAKNIQYF. CDR3 nucleotides: TGTGCCAGCAGTGGGGGCCTCAAACTAGCCAAAAACATTCAGTACTTC.

The rearrangement uses TRBV28 and TRBJ2-1; TRBD2 matches at 12 bases. Germline-derived CDR1 and CDR2 are MDHEN and SYDVKM. The CDR3 length is 15 residues. Unmatched junction bases numbered 2, after V lost 5 bases and J lost 3 bases. The chain's CDR3 is CASSRLAGDYNEQFF. CDR3 in DNA: TGTGCCAGCAGTAGACTAGCGGGAGACTACAATGAGCAGTTCTTC.